This TCR beta chain is from a study of blood T cell repertoires in COVID-19. TCRdb keeps only in-frame clones here, not all; method: immunoSEQ multiplex PCR. This sample yields hundreds of thousands of clones, of which 83% are seen a single time; 4.8% belongs to the top ten. Cohort assignment relied on participant-reported clinical history. The germline gives CDR1 WNHNN, CDR2 SYGVQD (reference sequence). Deletions cut 9 bases from V and 9 bases from J, with 21 bases between. The CDR3 length is 14 residues. Sequences were obtained from PBMCs or T cells enriched from blood (not recorded which). This sequence joins TRBV10-1 and TRBJ1-5, with D maybe TRBD1 (6 bases). The sequence derives from a woman aged 50 to 60 who had been exposed to COVID-19. CDR3 region: CARVVGGAQMPQHF. CDR3 bases: TGCGCCAGAGTTGTTGGGGGGGCGCAGATGCCCCAGCATTTT.